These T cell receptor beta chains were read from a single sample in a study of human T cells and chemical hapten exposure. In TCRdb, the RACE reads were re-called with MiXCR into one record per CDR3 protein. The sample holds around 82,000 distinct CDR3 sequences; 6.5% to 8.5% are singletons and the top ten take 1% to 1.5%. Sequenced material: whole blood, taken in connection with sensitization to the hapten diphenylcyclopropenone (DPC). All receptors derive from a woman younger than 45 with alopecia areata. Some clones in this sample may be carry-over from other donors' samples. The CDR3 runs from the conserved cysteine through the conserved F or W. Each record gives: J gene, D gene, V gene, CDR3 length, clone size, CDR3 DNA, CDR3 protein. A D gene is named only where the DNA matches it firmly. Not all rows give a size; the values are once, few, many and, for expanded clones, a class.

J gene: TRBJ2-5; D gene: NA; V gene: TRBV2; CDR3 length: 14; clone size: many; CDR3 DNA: TGTGCCAGCAAATGGACTGGACCACAAGAGACCCAGTACTTC; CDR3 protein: CASKWTGPQETQYF
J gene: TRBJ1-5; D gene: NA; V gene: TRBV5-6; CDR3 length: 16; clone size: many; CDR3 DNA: TGTGCCAGCAGCTTTTACGTACAGGGAAACAATCAGCCCCAGCATTTT; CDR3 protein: CASSFYVQGNNQPQHF
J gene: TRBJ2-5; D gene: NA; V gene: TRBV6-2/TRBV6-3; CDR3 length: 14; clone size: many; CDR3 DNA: TGTGCCAGCGGATCTCGGACAGCCCAAGAGACCCAGTACTTC; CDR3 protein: CASGSRTAQETQYF
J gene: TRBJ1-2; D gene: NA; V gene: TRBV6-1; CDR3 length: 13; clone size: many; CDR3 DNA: TGTGCCAGCAGTGAAGACAGTATCTATGGCTACACCTTC; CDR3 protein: CASSEDSIYGYTF
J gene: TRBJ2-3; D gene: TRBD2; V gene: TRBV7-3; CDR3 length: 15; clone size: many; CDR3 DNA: TGTGCCAGCAGGATTAGCGGGGGGAGTCCGGATACGCAGTATTTT; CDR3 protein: CASRISGGSPDTQYF
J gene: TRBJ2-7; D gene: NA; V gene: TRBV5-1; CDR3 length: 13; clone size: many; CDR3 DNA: TGCGCCAGCAGCTTGGTCGCCCGCTACGAGCAGTACTTC; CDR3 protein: CASSLVARYEQYF
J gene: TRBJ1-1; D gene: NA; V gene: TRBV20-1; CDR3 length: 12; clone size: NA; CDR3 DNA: TGCAGTGCTACCCCTCAGGACACTGAAGCTTTCTTT; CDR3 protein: CSATPQDTEAFF
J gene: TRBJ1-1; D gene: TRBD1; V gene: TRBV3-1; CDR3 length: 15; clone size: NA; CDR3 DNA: TGTGCCAGCAGCCAAGTTACAGGGGCGGCGACTGAAGCTTTCTTT; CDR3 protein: CASSQVTGAATEAFF
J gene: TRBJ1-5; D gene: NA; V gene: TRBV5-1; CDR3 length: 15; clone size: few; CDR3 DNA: TGCGCCAGCAGAAGGGACGGAGATAGCAATCAGCCCCAGCATTTT; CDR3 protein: CASRRDGDSNQPQHF
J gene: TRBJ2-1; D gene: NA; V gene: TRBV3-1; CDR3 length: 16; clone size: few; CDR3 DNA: TGTGCCAGCAGCCAAGAATGGGGGGCCTCCTACAATGAGCAGTTCTTC; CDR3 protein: CASSQEWGASYNEQFF
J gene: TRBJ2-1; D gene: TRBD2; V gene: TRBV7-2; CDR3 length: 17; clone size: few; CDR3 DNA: TGTGCCAGCAGCGATCGAGGGACTAGCGGGGTATACAATGAGCAGTTCTTC; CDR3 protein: CASSDRGTSGVYNEQFF
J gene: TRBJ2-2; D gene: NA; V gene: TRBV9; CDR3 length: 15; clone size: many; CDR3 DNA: TGTGCCAGCAGCGTATCCCTGCTAGTTCCCGGGGAGCTGTTTTTT; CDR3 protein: CASSVSLLVPGELFF
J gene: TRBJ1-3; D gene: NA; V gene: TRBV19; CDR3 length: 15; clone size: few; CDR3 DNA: TGTGCCAGTAGTGTAGACGGGAGCTCTGGAAACACCATATATTTT; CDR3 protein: CASSVDGSSGNTIYF
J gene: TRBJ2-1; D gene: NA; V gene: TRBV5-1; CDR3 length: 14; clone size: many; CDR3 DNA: TGCGCCAGCAGCTTGGAAGGGCAATACAATGAGCAGTTCTTC; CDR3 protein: CASSLEGQYNEQFF
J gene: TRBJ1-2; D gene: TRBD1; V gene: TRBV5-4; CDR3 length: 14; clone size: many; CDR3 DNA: TGTGCCAGCAGCTGGGACAGGGGGACCTATGGCTACACCTTC; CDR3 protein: CASSWDRGTYGYTF
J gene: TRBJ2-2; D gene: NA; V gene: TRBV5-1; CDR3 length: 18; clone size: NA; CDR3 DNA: TGCGCCAGCAGCTCTCAAGCCGGGACAAATCCGAACACCGGGGAGCTGTTTTTT; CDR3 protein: CASSSQAGTNPNTGELFF
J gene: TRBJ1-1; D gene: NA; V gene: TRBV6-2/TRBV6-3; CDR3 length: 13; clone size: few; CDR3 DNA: TGTGCCAGCAGTGAAGAGGGGAGGATGGAAGCTTTCTTT; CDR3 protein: CASSEEGRMEAFF
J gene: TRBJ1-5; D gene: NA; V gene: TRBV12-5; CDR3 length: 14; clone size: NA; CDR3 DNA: TGTGCTAGTGGTTTGCGGCCAGGGAATCAGCCCCAGCATTTT; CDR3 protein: CASGLRPGNQPQHF
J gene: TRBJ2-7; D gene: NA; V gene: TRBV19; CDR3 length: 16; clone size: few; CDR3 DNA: TGTGCCAGTAGTATATATTCCGGGCTCCCCGGGTCCGAGCAGTACTTC; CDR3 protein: CASSIYSGLPGSEQYF
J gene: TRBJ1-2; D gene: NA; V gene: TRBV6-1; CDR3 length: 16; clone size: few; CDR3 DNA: TGTGCCAGCAGTGAACTCTTGCAGGGGTCCAACTATGGCTACACCTTC; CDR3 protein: CASSELLQGSNYGYTF
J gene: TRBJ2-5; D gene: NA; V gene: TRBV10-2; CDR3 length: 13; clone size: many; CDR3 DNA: TGCGCCAGTAGTAAGCCGGGAGAGGAGACCCAGTACTTC; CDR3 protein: CASSKPGEETQYF
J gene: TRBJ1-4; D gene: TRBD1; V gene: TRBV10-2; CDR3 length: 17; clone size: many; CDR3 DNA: TGCGCCAGCAGTGAGTCGTGGGACAGGGGGCTTCCTGAAAAACTGTTTTTT; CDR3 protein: CASSESWDRGLPEKLFF
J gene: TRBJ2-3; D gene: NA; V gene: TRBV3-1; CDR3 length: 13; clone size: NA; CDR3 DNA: TGTGCCAGCACCAGGGGGGTAACAGATACGCAGTATTTT; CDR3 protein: CASTRGVTDTQYF
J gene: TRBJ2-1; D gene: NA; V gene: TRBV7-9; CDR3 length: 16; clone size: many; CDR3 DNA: TGTGCCAGCAGCGGTATATTGGGGGGCTCCTACAATGAGCAGTTCTTC; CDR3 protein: CASSGILGGSYNEQFF
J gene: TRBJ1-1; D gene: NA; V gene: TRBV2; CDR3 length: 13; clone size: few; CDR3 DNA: TGTGCCAGCAGTGAAGGGCCCCTTGCTGAAGCTTTCTTT; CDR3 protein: CASSEGPLAEAFF
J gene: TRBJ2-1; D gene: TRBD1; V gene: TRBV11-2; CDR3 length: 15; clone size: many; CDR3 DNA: TGTGCCAGCAGCGCCGGGACAGGGGGCTACAATGAGCAGTTCTTC; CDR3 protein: CASSAGTGGYNEQFF
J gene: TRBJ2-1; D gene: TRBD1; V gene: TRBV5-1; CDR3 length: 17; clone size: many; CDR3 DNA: TGCGCCAGCAGCGCAAGGACAGGTTATAGCTCCTACAATGAGCAGTTCTTC; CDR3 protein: CASSARTGYSSYNEQFF
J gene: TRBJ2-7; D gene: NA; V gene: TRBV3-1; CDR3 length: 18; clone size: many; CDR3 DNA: TGTGCCAGCAGCCAACCTGGCCTCTCCGGGGCGGGTTCCTACGAGCAGTACTTC; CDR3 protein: CASSQPGLSGAGSYEQYF
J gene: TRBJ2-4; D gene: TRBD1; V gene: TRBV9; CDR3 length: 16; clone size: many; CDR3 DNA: TGTGCCAGCAGCGCAGAACAGGGGGTGGCCAAAAACATTCAGTACTTC; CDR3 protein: CASSAEQGVAKNIQYF
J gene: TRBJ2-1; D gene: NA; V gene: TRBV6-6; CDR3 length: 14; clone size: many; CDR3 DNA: TGTGCCAGCAGTTACTCGAACCATCCGAATGAGCAGTTCTTC; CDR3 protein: CASSYSNHPNEQFF
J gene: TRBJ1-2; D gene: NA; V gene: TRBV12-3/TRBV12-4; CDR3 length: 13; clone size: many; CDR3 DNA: TGTGCCAGCAGCCTCAGGGGAAGAGGCGGCTACACCTTC; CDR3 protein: CASSLRGRGGYTF
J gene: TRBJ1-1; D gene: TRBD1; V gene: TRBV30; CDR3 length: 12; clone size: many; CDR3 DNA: TGTGCCTGGTCCGACAGGGCGCAAGTAGCTTTCTTT; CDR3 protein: CAWSDRAQVAFF
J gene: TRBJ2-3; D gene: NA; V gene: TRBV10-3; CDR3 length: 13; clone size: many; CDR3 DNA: TGTGCCATCAGGTTCTCCGGCGCAGATACGCAGTATTTT; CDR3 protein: CAIRFSGADTQYF
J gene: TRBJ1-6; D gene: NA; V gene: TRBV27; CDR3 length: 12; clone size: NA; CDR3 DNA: TGTGCCAGCAGGCGGAGTAATTCACCCCTCCACTTT; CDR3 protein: CASRRSNSPLHF
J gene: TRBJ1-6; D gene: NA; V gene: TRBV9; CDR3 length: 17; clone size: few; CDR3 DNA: TGTGCCAGCAGCGTAGGAGGTCCAGGGATAAATAATTCACCCCTCCACTTT; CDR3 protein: CASSVGGPGINNSPLHF
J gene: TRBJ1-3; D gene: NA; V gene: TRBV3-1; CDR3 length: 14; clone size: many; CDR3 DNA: TGTGCCAGCAGCCAAGAGGAAGAAGGAAACACCATATATTTT; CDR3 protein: CASSQEEEGNTIYF
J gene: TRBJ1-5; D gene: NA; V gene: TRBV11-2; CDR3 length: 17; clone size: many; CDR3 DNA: TGTGCCAGCAGCTTAGGGGAACGGATCAATAGCAATCAGCCCCAGCATTTT; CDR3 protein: CASSLGERINSNQPQHF
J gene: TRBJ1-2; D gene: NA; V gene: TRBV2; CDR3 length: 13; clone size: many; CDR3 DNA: TGTGCCAGCAGTGAAGCGCTTGAGGTTGGCTACACCTTC; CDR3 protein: CASSEALEVGYTF